What follows describes a single TCR beta chain. The CDR3 consists of 14 residues. V was shortened by 0 bases and J by 14 bases, with 14 bases between the two germline ends. Germline values: CDR1 LGHDT, CDR2 YNNKEL (reference sequence). This record comes from a study of blood T cell repertoires in COVID-19. About the research overall: Italy, Spain and the United States were the sources of the convalescent and acute COVID-19 samples. T cells, B-cell-depleted T cells, or PBMCs supplied cDNA or gDNA.

In the original processing: Nucleated cell number was recorded as an estimate derived from reference gene primer amplification. Sequencing was performed with immunoSEQ multiplex PCR; in TCRdb, only in-frame clones are kept and a portion is missing. The DNA was the basis for D and trimming; V, J and clone size are from that table. The table shows fewer than 300,000 clones, with approximately 89% occurring only once. This chain links TRBV3-1 (or the pseudogene TRBV3-2) with TRBJ1-6, with no clear D. Input material: peripheral blood. This TCR came from a woman in her forties or fifties with acute or convalescent COVID-19. The CDR3 DNA is TGTGCCAGCAGCCAAGACGCGCCGTCAGGAACCCTCCACTTT. Its translation: CASSQDAPSGTLHF.